The sequence of this TCR beta chain was determined in a study of blood T cell repertoires in COVID-19. This CDR3 contains 17 residues. CDR1 is SGHDN, CDR2 FVKESK, per germline. Trimming cost V 4 bases and J 1 base, with 20 bases left between them. Assay: immunoSEQ multiplex PCR; the TCRdb copy retains only in-frame clones and omits some. The sample includes 450,000 or so clones, roughly 88% seen only once; the top ten take about 0.57%. Individuals aged roughly 18 to 100 years were recruited from 24 US areas. Sequenced: PBMCs or T cells enriched from blood (not recorded which). The TCR comes from a man aged 18 to 30 who had recovered from COVID-19. This chain uses TRBV14 with TRBJ2-7, with D possibly TRBD1 on 6 matching bases. CDR3 DNA: TGTGCCAGCAGCCGTAGACCGACAGGACTTGTTTCCTACGAGCAGTACTTC. It yields the protein CASSRRPTGLVSYEQYF.